This T cell receptor (beta chain) was captured by sequencing in a study of blood T cell repertoires in COVID-19. Looking at the study overall: Acute-phase and convalescent COVID-19 samples originated in the United States, Italy and Spain. T cells, B-cell-depleted T cells, or PBMCs provided the cDNA or gDNA that served as material.

In the source study's methods: It was from reference gene primer amplification that nucleated cell counts were estimated. This table comes from immunoSEQ multiplex PCR, and its TCRdb copy is limited to in-frame clones, with some not included. That table furnishes V, J and clone size, whereas the DNA furnished D and trimming. Of about 29,000 clones listed, roughly 80% were seen once; the top ten hold roughly a tenth. This clone was counted between two and nine times. Germline V gene sequence: CDR1 KGHSH, CDR2 LQKENI. With 0 bases clipped from V and 5 bases from J, the junction kept 5 bases outside the gene matches. The CDR3 extends over 16 amino acids.

The chain links TRBV18 to TRBJ2-2, with 8 positions matching TRBD1. The specimen was peripheral blood. The sequence came from a man older than 75 with active COVID-19. The DNA for the CDR3 is TGTGCCAGCTCACCACCGACAGGGGTGGATACCGGGGAGCTGTTTTTT. Amino acids: CASSPPTGVDTGELFF. Supplemented by reference TRBV18 and TRBJ2-2, the full variable domain reads NAGVMQNPRHLVRRRGQEARLRCSPMKGHSHVYWYRQLPEEGLKFMVYLQKENIIDESGMPKERFSAEFPKEGPSILRIQQVVRGDSAAYFCASSPPTGVDTGELFFGEGSRLTVL.